A single T cell receptor beta chain is shown here with its context. The data belong to a study of blood T cell repertoires in COVID-19. Study as a whole: Specimens from acute and convalescent COVID-19 originated in the United States, Italy and Spain. The cDNA or gDNA used as material had been derived from T cells, B-cell-depleted T cells, or PBMCs.

Methods used by the authors: Amplification from reference gene primers served as the basis for estimated nucleated cell counts. The data were produced by immunoSEQ multiplex PCR, yet TCRdb's version contains in-frame clones alone and is incomplete. V and J calls and clone size are copied from that table; D and trimming were computed from the DNA. The data show approximately 220,000 clones, 83% seen once. The V and J ends lost 6 bases and 4 bases, in that order; junction bases with no gene match: 5. Germline V CDR1 and CDR2: MNHEY, SVGAGI. This CDR3 region has 14 residues. The chain has TRBV6-5 and TRBJ2-3, with 9 bases lining up with TRBD1. This TCR came from a woman in her 40s with active or convalescent COVID-19. The specimen sequenced was peripheral blood. CDR3 DNA: TGTGCCAGCAGGACCGGGACAGGGCCAGATACGCAGTATTTT. Translated: CASRTGTGPDTQYF.